This T cell receptor beta chain came from a study of T cell changes during pregnancy in multiple sclerosis. The CDR3 consists of 14 residues. The germline V and J ends were trimmed by 4 bases and 5 bases, with 14 bases remaining between them. Germline lookup yields CDR1 MGHDK and CDR2 SYGVNS. This clone has a single count. The method was immunoSEQ multiplex PCR; TCRdb's version includes in-frame clones alone and lacks a portion of them. The sample includes some 60,000 clones, more than 85% of them seen just once. Sequencing used CD4+ T cells from peripheral blood mononuclear cells, obtained in the third trimester of pregnancy. The chain is built from TRBV25-1 and TRBJ1-2; D is undetermined. The receptor was isolated from a female donor with multiple sclerosis, enrolled in a pregnancy study. Here the CDR3 reads CASSVGRAEYGYTF. CDR3 in DNA: TGTGCCAGCAGTGTTGGGCGGGCCGAATATGGCTACACCTTC.